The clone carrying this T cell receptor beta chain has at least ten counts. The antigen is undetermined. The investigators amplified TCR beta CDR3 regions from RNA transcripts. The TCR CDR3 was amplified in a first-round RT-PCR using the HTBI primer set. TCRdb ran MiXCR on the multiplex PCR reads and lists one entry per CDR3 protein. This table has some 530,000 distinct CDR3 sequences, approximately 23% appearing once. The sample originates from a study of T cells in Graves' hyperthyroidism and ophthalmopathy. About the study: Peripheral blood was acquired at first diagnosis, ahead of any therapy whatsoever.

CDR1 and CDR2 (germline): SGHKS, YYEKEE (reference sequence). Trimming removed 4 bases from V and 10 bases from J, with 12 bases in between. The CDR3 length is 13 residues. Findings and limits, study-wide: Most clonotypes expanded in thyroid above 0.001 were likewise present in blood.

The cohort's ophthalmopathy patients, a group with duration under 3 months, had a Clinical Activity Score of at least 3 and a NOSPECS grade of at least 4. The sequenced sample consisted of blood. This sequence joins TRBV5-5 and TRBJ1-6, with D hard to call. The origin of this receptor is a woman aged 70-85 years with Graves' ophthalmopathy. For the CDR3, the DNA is TGTGCCAGCAGCCAGGAGGTTGGCTCACCCCTCCACTTT. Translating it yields CASSQEVGSPLHF.